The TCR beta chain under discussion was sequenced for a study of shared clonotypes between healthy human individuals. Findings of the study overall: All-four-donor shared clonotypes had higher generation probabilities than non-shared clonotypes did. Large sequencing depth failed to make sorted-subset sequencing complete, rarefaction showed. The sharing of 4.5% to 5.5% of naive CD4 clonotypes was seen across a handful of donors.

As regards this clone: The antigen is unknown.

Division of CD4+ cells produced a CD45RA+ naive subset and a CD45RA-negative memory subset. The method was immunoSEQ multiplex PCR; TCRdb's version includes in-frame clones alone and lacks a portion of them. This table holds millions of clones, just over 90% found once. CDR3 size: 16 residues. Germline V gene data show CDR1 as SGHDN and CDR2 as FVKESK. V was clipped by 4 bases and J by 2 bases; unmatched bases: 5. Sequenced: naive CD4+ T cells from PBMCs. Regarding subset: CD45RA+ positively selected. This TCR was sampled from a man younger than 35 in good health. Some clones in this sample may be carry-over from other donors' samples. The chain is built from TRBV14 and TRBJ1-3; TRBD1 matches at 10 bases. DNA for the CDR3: TGTGCCAGCAGCCGACAGGGGGCTTGGGCTGGAAACACCATATATTTT. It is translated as CASSRQGAWAGNTIYF.